Described below is a single T cell receptor (beta chain) sequence and its context. Sequenced by immunoSEQ multiplex PCR; TCRdb stores in-frame clones only, minus some. The table shows under 65,000 clones, with around nine tenths occurring only once. These data come from a study of cytomegalovirus exposure and HLA in healthy donors. In germline, CDR1 is MDHEN, CDR2 SYDVKM. This CDR3 has 11 amino acids. V lost 5 bases and J lost 8, with 4 bases in between. The rearrangement uses TRBV28 and TRBJ1-6; D gene ambiguous. Sample: PBMCs. The origin of this receptor is a woman under 30 in good health and CMV-seropositive. In DNA form, the CDR3 reads TGTGCCAGCAGTCGTGATTCACCCCTCCACTTT. This sequence encodes CASSRDSPLHF.